These 11 T cell receptor beta chains originate from one sample sequenced in a study of T-cell reconstitution after alpha-beta-depleted transplantation in children. Preparation of the TCRbeta library used unique molecular identifiers. TCRdb recomputed calls from the PCR reads with MiXCR, one row per CDR3 protein. The repertoire holds more than 450,000 distinct CDR3 sequences, with 15% to 20% as singletons. The starting material was PBMCs from the stem cell graft donor, obtained from the stem cell graft. These receptors all come from a human donor who donated a stem cell graft to a child with acute lymphoblastic leukemia.

Only a few counts were recorded for this clonotype. This CDR3 fails to terminate in the conserved phenylalanine or tryptophan, so it likely reflects a read error. The chain links TRBV20-1 to TRBJ2-7; D is perhaps TRBD2 (6 bases). The CDR3 sequence is 12 residues long. Deletions cut 4 bases from V and 4 bases from J, with 11 bases between. Germline lookup yields CDR1 DFQATT and CDR2 SNEGSKA (reference sequence). The CDR3 sequence: CSATGSVYEQYC. The CDR3 DNA is TGCAGTGCTACCGGGAGTGTGTACGAGCAGTACTGC.

The rearrangement links TRBV6-1 to TRBJ2-7; 8 positions agree with TRBD2. This CDR3 is 11 amino acids long. The junction had 5 bases not matched to a gene; V was cut back by 7 bases and J by 9 bases. Germline-derived CDR1 and CDR2 are MNHNS and SASEGT. The CDR3, as DNA: TGTGCCAGCACTGGACTAGCAACGCAGTACTTC. This codes for CASTGLATQYF.

This clonotype was counted between two and nine times. V is TRBV18 and J is TRBJ1-4, with D possibly being TRBD1 (6 bases). In germline, CDR1 is KGHSH, CDR2 LQKENI. The CDR3 contains 16 residues. V was cut by 3 bases and J by 7 bases, with 18 bases left in between. The CDR3 DNA reads TGTGCCAGCTCACCGACTTCTGCAGGGGAATTTGAAAAACTGTTTTTT. This sequence encodes CASSPTSAGEFEKLFF.

This clonotype was detected a few times. The gene calls are TRBV9 and TRBJ2-5, with 11 bases identical to TRBD2. Germline V CDR1 and CDR2: SGDLS, YYNGEE. V lost 2 bases and J lost 2; bases outside the gene matches: 2. There are 15 residues in the CDR3. CDR3 sequence reads: CASSVGTSGQETQYF. DNA of the CDR3: TGTGCCAGCAGCGTCGGGACTAGCGGTCAAGAGACCCAGTACTTC. The whole variable domain, remainder taken from reference TRBV9 and TRBJ2-5, is DSGVTQTPKHLITATGQRVTLRCSPRSGDLSVYWYQQSLDQGLQFLIQYYNGEERAKGNILERFSAQQFPDLHSELNLSSLELGDSALYFCASSVGTSGQETQYFGPGTRLLVL.

V and J are TRBV9 and TRBJ2-7; 11 bases map to TRBD2. The CDR3 contains 15 residues. V dropped 3 bases and J dropped 3; count of bases not matched to a gene: 5. Germline loops: CDR1 SGDLS, CDR2 YYNGEE. In nucleotides, the CDR3 is TGTGCCAGCAGCGCCGGGACTAGCGGACACTACGAGCAGTACTTC. This encodes CASSAGTSGHYEQYF.

Only a few counts were recorded for this clonotype. The chain links TRBV19 to TRBJ1-1; D not resolved. This CDR3 is built from 11 residues. Trimming removed 6 bases at V and 9 bases at J, with 11 bases between. CDR1 and CDR2 from the germline V gene are LNHDA and SQIVND (reference sequence). CDR3 DNA: TGTGCCAGTAGAGAGTCCCCACAAGCTTTCTTT. This encodes CASRESPQAFF.

The genes are TRBV5-1 and TRBJ2-1, with D tentatively TRBD1 (6 bases). Germline CDR1 reads SGHRS; CDR2 reads YFSETQ. CDR3 size: 18 residues. With 3 bases removed from V and 0 bases from J, the gap between germline ends came to 19 bases. The DNA for the CDR3 is TGCGCCAGCAGCTGGTTGAGGGGGAAGGGGAGCTCCTACAATGAGCAGTTCTTC. The encoded protein is CASSWLRGKGSSYNEQFF.

This chain connects TRBV7-9 to TRBJ2-5; D is unclear. Trimming stripped 2 bases from V and 3 bases from J, with 7 bases between. The CDR3 consists of 13 residues. CDR1 is SEHNR and CDR2 is FQNEAQ in the germline V gene (reference sequence). Written as DNA, the CDR3 is TGTGCCAGCAGCTTAATCGGTAAAGAGACCCAGTACTTC. Translation gives CASSLIGKETQYF. The complete variable domain, with remaining parts taken from reference TRBV7-9 and TRBJ2-5, reads DTGVSQNPRHKITKRGQNVTFRCDPISEHNRLYWYRQTLGQGPEFLTYFQNEAQLEKSRLLSDRFSAERPKGSFSTLEIQRTEQGDSAMYLCASSLIGKETQYFGPGTRLLVL.

This clonotype was detected many times. The V and J genes are TRBV7-6 and TRBJ2-1; TRBD2 matches 8 bases. The CDR3 length is 15 residues. Germline CDR1 and CDR2: SGHVS and FNYEAQ. J was trimmed by 5 bases and V by 4 bases; bases with no gene match: 7. The CDR3 DNA follows: TGTGCCAGCAGCTCGACTAGCGTAACGAACAATGAGCAGTTCTTC. Protein: CASSSTSVTNNEQFF.

This clonotype was counted between two and nine times. The chain has TRBV4-2 and TRBJ2-1; TRBD2 aligns across 16 bases. Germline CDR1 LGHNA, CDR2 YNFKEQ. The J segment lost 9 bases and the V segment lost 3 bases, leaving 5 bases of the junction unmatched. The CDR3 runs 16 residues. CDR3 nucleotide sequence: TGTGCCAGCAGCCAGGGGGGACTAGCGGGAGGGGGTGAGCAGTTCTTC. Residues: CASSQGGLAGGGEQFF.

This clonotype was seen more than once but under ten times. This CDR3 is CASSSSNQGQGPQHF. CDR3 nucleotides: TGTGCCAGCAGCTCCTCAAACCAGGGCCAAGGGCCCCAGCATTTT. The chain links TRBV7-9 to TRBJ1-5, with a weak D call TRBD1 (5 bases). This CDR3 contains 15 residues. The germline V and J ends were trimmed by 4 bases and 9 bases, with 19 bases remaining between them. Germline CDR1 and CDR2: SEHNR and FQNEAQ (reference sequence).